These 27 T cell receptor beta chains were all obtained from the same sample, sequenced in a study of T cells in Graves' hyperthyroidism and ophthalmopathy. Amplified regions were TCR beta CDR3 sequences from RNA transcripts. A set of HTBI primers served as the primers for a first-round RT-PCR of the TCR CDR3. One entry per CDR3 protein results from TCRdb running MiXCR on the multiplex PCR reads. The sample has 350,000 to 400,000 distinct CDR3 sequences, around 14% seen once. The material sequenced was blood. Source of these receptors: a woman in her twenties or thirties with Graves' hyperthyroidism.

This clonotype was counted at least ten times. The genes are TRBV28 and TRBJ2-3, with TRBD2 matching over 8 bases. Germline CDR1 and CDR2: MDHEN and SYDVKM. V dropped 9 bases and J dropped 1; count of bases not matched to a gene: 6. This CDR3 region has 14 residues. CDR3 sequence (DNA): TGTGCCAGTAACGCCGGGGGGGGCACAGATACGCAGTATTTT. Its translation is CASNAGGGTDTQYF.

This clonotype was seen a handful of times. The V gene is TRBV12-3 or TRBV12-4, the J gene TRBJ2-7; 8 positions agree with TRBD1. There are 15 residues in the CDR3. The trim removed 6 bases at V and 3 bases at J, leaving 10 bases unmatched. This CDR3 reads CASSPGQGVYYEQYF. For the CDR3, the DNA is TGTGCCAGCAGCCCCGGACAGGGAGTATACTACGAGCAGTACTTC.

CDR3 loop: CASSFSPQTQETQYF. CDR3 DNA sequence: TGTGCCAGCAGCTTTTCTCCCCAGACCCAAGAGACCCAGTACTTC. This chain connects TRBV11-2 to TRBJ2-5; D is unclear. The germline CDR1 and CDR2 sequences are SGHAT and FQNNGV. The ends were cut back, 3 bases at V and 1 base at J, with 12 bases in the middle. This CDR3 spans 15 amino acids.

The DNA for the CDR3 is TGTGCCAGCAGCGTAGTACCCCCTCCGGGATCTGGGGCCAACGTCCTGACTTTC. Protein sequence: CASSVVPPPGSGANVLTF. V is TRBV9 and J is TRBJ2-6; tentative D call: TRBD2 (5 bases). Trimming pared 0 bases from V and 1 base from J, leaving 14 bases between. CDR3 size: 18 residues. From germline, CDR1 is SGDLS and CDR2 YYNGEE.

On this clonotype itself: One base away lies a much larger clone, so this may be a sequencing read error. Here the CDR3 DNA reads TGTGCCAGCAGCCTGGCTAGCCCGAGCCCGTCTTTCACAGATACGCAGTATTTT. Protein sequence: CASSLASPSPSFTDTQYF. The chain employs TRBV2 and TRBJ2-3, with D possibly matching TRBD2 (5 bases). The CDR3 covers 18 residues. The germline V gene has CDR1 SNHLY and CDR2 FYNNEI. Trimming pared 6 bases from V and 2 bases from J, leaving 24 bases between.

This clonotype has a handful of counts. V is TRBV5-6 and J is TRBJ2-1; 7 nucleotides align to TRBD2. After removal of 4 bases from V and 2 bases from J, the junction contained 9 bases not matched to a gene. The CDR3 consists of 16 residues. The germline CDR1 and CDR2 sequences are SGHDT and YYEEEE. This CDR3 reads CASSPLGRGTYNEQFF. CDR3 nucleotide sequence: TGTGCCAGCAGCCCATTGGGGCGGGGGACCTACAATGAGCAGTTCTTC.

The J gene is TRBJ1-2, the V gene TRBV10-3, with TRBD1 identical over 8 bases. The germline CDR1 and CDR2 sequences are ENHRY and SYGVKD. The CDR3 loop spans 16 amino acids. V lost 2 bases and J lost 1; bases outside the gene matches: 6. As DNA, the CDR3 is TGTGCCATCAGTGAGCCGAACAGGGGGTATAACTATGGCTACACCTTC. Its translation is CAISEPNRGYNYGYTF.

There are a few counts of this clonotype. This chain joins TRBV12-3 or TRBV12-4 and TRBJ2-7; D is perhaps TRBD1 or TRBD2 (5 bases each). The V end was cut by 3 bases, the J end by 12 bases, with 21 bases between. The CDR3 contains 14 residues. CDR3: CASSFGTLTTAPYF. The CDR3 DNA is TGTGCCAGCAGTTTCGGGACGCTAACTACAGCACCGTACTTC.

This clonotype was found a few times. The genes are TRBV9 and TRBJ2-1; 11 nucleotides align to TRBD2. The CDR3 contains 19 residues. The V gene's germline CDR1 is SGDLS and CDR2 YYNGEE. The V and J ends lost 2 bases and 3 bases, in that order; junction bases with no gene match: 13. CDR3 coding DNA: TGTGCCAGCAGCGTTGAACTAGCGGGGGTGGGTTGGGGCTACAATGAGCAGTTCTTC. This translates into CASSVELAGVGWGYNEQFF.

There are a few counts of this clonotype. The chain employs TRBV28 and TRBJ2-3; TRBD2 matches at 8 bases. The CDR3 has 15 residues. CDR1 MDHEN and CDR2 SYDVKM come from the germline V gene. The junction had 8 bases not matched to a gene; V was cut back by 5 bases and J by 4 bases. The DNA of the CDR3 is TGTGCCAGCAGTCCGGGACTAGGTAGCGCAGATACGCAGTATTTT. Amino acids: CASSPGLGSADTQYF.

V and J are TRBV20-1 and TRBJ2-1, with D maybe TRBD2 (6 bases). Germline CDR1 DFQATT, CDR2 SNEGSKA (reference sequence). V was clipped by 3 bases and J by 1 base, with 13 bases between them. The CDR3 extends over 15 amino acids. CDR3 region: CSASSGEPSYNEQFF. The CDR3 DNA is TGCAGTGCTAGTTCGGGGGAGCCGTCCTACAATGAGCAGTTCTTC.

The chain employs TRBV5-6 and TRBJ2-7; no clear D gene. This CDR3 region has 13 residues. Germline V lookup: CDR1 SGHDT, CDR2 YYEEEE. The germline V and J ends were trimmed by 0 bases and 3 bases, with 7 bases remaining between them. This CDR3 reads CASSLDSRYEQYF. The CDR3 DNA reads TGTGCCAGCAGCTTGGACAGCCGCTACGAGCAGTACTTC.

The chain uses TRBV15 and TRBJ1-2; tentative D call: TRBD1 (6 bases). Germline V gene sequence: CDR1 LNHNV, CDR2 YYDKDF (reference sequence). The CDR3 consists of 16 residues. V was trimmed by 0 bases and J by 5 bases, leaving 16 bases between them. The CDR3 here is CATSRDPSRGGYGYTF. CDR3 sequence (DNA): TGTGCCACCAGCAGAGATCCCAGCAGGGGAGGGTATGGCTACACCTTC.

The rearrangement links TRBV7-8 to TRBJ2-3, with 8 positions matching TRBD2. Per the germline V gene, CDR1 is SGHVS and CDR2 is FQNEAQ. V was clipped by 3 bases and J by 5 bases; unmatched bases: 10. This CDR3 comprises 16 residues. As DNA, the CDR3 is TGTGCCAGCAGCTTTAGGTCGGGAGGGCGGGTAGATACGCAGTATTTT. This gives the protein CASSFRSGGRVDTQYF.

The table lists this clonotype with many counts. The rearrangement joins TRBV27 to TRBJ2-1; D might be TRBD1 (5 bases). Germline V CDR1 and CDR2: MNHEY, SMNVEV (reference sequence). CDR3 size: 16 residues. V lost 7 bases, J lost 0 bases, and 16 bases lay in between. CDR3 sequence: CASKVGRARSYNEQFF. CDR3 nucleotides: TGTGCCAGCAAAGTTGGCAGGGCTCGCTCCTACAATGAGCAGTTCTTC.

This clonotype was counted only a few times. The CDR3, as DNA: TGTGCCAGCAGTGCACCCGGGACAGGGGCTCAGCCCCAGCATTTT. This sequence encodes CASSAPGTGAQPQHF. The chain carries TRBV6-1 and TRBJ1-5, with 10 bases aligning to TRBD1. Germline lookup yields CDR1 MNHNS and CDR2 SASEGT. The CDR3 has 15 amino acids. Trimming at V came to 4 bases and at J to 6 bases, leaving 6 bases not matched to a gene.

The chain couples TRBV5-4 to TRBJ1-6, with D unresolved. CDR3 length: 12 amino acids. CDR1 and CDR2 from the germline V gene are SGHNT and YYREEE (reference sequence). V lost 4 bases to trimming and J lost 8 bases, with 7 bases between them. CDR3 coding DNA: TGTGCCAGCAGCCGGACGGATTCACCCCTCCACTTT. Its translation is CASSRTDSPLHF.

This clonotype was observed at least ten times. The gene calls are TRBV18 and TRBJ1-1; 7 bases agree with TRBD1. Trimming cost V 3 bases and J 0 bases; bases outside gene matches: 7. From germline, CDR1 is KGHSH and CDR2 LQKENI. This CDR3 comprises 16 residues. The CDR3 is CASSPRQGGMNTEAFF. CDR3 DNA: TGTGCCAGCTCACCCAGACAGGGAGGTATGAACACTGAAGCTTTCTTT. Based on the CDR3 plus reference TRBV18 and TRBJ1-1, the full variable domain is NAGVMQNPRHLVRRRGQEARLRCSPMKGHSHVYWYRQLPEEGLKFMVYLQKENIIDESGMPKERFSAEFPKEGPSILRIQQVVRGDSAAYFCASSPRQGGMNTEAFFGQGTRLTVV.

The chain couples TRBV3-1 to TRBJ1-2; D is unresolved. This CDR3 has 13 residues. CDR1 LGHDT and CDR2 YNNKEL come from the germline V gene (reference sequence). V was shortened by 3 bases and J by 6 bases, with 11 bases between the two germline ends. The CDR3: CASSQAQVDGYTF. The CDR3 DNA reads as TGTGCCAGCAGCCAGGCCCAGGTGGATGGCTACACCTTC.

This clonotype was recorded many times. The V and J genes are TRBV11-2 and TRBJ2-2; 8 positions agree with TRBD2. With 6 bases clipped from V and 7 bases from J, the junction kept 13 bases outside the gene matches. In germline, CDR1 is SGHAT, CDR2 FQNNGV. The CDR3 has 16 residues. The CDR3 sequence: CASSQPPGGRDGELFF. The CDR3 DNA reads TGTGCCAGCAGTCAACCACCGGGAGGGCGAGACGGGGAGCTGTTTTTT.

The rearrangement joins TRBV27 to TRBJ2-7; 8 nucleotides line up with TRBD2. This CDR3 is 14 amino acids long. V lost 3 bases to trimming and J lost 5 bases; unmatched junction nucleotides: 6. Germline V lookup: CDR1 MNHEY, CDR2 SMNVEV (reference sequence). CDR3 in DNA: TGTGCCAGCAGTTTCGGGGGGGCACAGAACGAGCAGTACTTC. Translation gives CASSFGGAQNEQYF.

This clonotype was seen more than once but under ten times. The chain combines TRBV20-1 with TRBJ2-1; D is perhaps TRBD1 (6 bases). Looked up from germline, CDR1 is DFQATT and CDR2 is SNEGSKA (reference sequence). Trimming removed 6 bases from V and 0 bases from J, with 15 bases in between. CDR3 length: 15 amino acids. The CDR3 nucleotides read TGCAGTGCGCCTCCGGGACACCTCTCCTACAATGAGCAGTTCTTC. Encoded protein: CSAPPGHLSYNEQFF.

This clonotype has ten or more counts. V usage is TRBV11-2 and J usage is TRBJ1-5; D gene ambiguous. The V and J ends lost 0 bases and 6 bases respectively, with 6 bases between them. The germline CDR1 and CDR2 sequences are SGHAT and FQNNGV. The CDR3 loop spans 13 amino acids. CDR3 DNA sequence: TGTGCCAGCAGCTTAGATAGGGTTCAGCCCCAGCATTTT. It translates to CASSLDRVQPQHF.

As regards this clonotype: A much more abundant neighbour one base away suggests this may be a read error. The chain uses TRBV20-1 and TRBJ1-3, with TRBD1 identical over 7 bases. CDR1 DFQATT and CDR2 SNEGSKA come from the germline V gene (reference sequence). Trimming at V came to 7 bases and at J to 4 bases, leaving 10 bases not matched to a gene. The CDR3 has 14 amino acids. This CDR3 is CSVEKGAQGNTIYF. The CDR3 coding sequence is TGCAGTGTCGAAAAGGGGGCTCAAGGAAACACCATATATTTT.

This clonotype was counted ten times or more. This chain links TRBV28 with TRBJ1-5; D remains ambiguous. The CDR3 sequence is 14 residues long. The V end was cut by 2 bases, the J end by 4 bases, with 9 bases between. CDR1 MDHEN and CDR2 SYDVKM come from the germline V gene. The CDR3 spells CASSLLRQNQPQHF. As DNA, the CDR3 is TGTGCCAGCAGTTTACTCCGGCAAAATCAGCCCCAGCATTTT.

This clonotype was seen many times. The rearrangement uses TRBV20-1 and TRBJ2-7, with TRBD2 matching 12 bases. J lost 3 bases, V lost 5 bases, and 2 bases had no gene match. Per germline, CDR1 DFQATT and CDR2 SNEGSKA (reference sequence). This CDR3 has 13 residues. CDR3 sequence (DNA): TGCAGTGCTTCTAGCGGGAGGGACTACGAGCAGTACTTC. The encoded protein is CSASSGRDYEQYF.

This clonotype was detected only a few times. The chain joins TRBV7-3 to TRBJ2-7; D is uncertain. The CDR3 is made up of 15 amino acids. The V gene's germline CDR1 is SGHTA and CDR2 FQGTGA. With 5 bases removed from V and 5 bases from J, the gap between germline ends came to 19 bases. Here the CDR3 DNA reads TGTGCCAGCAGCCGCGACGGCAGACCTGAAAACGAGCAGTACTTC. It translates to CASSRDGRPENEQYF.